The rows below give T cell receptor beta chains drawn from one sample of a study of T cell responses to AZD1222 COVID-19 vaccine. Generated by immunoSEQ multiplex PCR, the TCRdb table keeps only in-frame clones and is missing some. The sample lists tens of thousands of clones; approximately 91% were seen once. The starting material was peripheral blood, obtained on day 0 of AZD1222 vaccination. These receptors all come from an adult in good health. Both conserved end residues are part of each CDR3. D genes are given only for firm matches. Where a row states a size, it is once, few, many or the class of an expanded clone; other rows omit it.

CDR3: CASSFTGQHSGNTIYF; DNA: TGTGCCAGCAGTTTCACCGGACAGCACTCTGGAAACACCATATATTTT; size: -; length: 16; D: -; J: TRBJ1-3; V: TRBV28
CDR3: CASSGNKGQGSDTQYF; DNA: TGCGCCAGCAGCGGTAATAAGGGACAGGGTTCAGATACGCAGTATTTT; size: -; length: 16; D: TRBD1; J: TRBJ2-3; V: TRBV5-1
CDR3: CASRQDREGILSAFF; DNA: TGTGCCAGCAGACAAGACAGGGAAGGGATCTTGTCTGCTTTCTTT; size: -; length: 15; D: TRBD1; J: TRBJ1-1; V: TRBV28
CDR3: CASSSGASYEQYF; DNA: TGCGCCAGCAGCTCCGGGGCCTCCTACGAGCAGTACTTC; size: -; length: 13; D: -; J: TRBJ2-7; V: TRBV5-1
CDR3: CASSPSRTDTQYF; DNA: TGTGCCAGCAGCCCTTCCCGCACAGATACGCAGTATTTT; size: -; length: 13; D: -; J: TRBJ2-3; V: TRBV9
CDR3: CASSGRGPNQPQHF; DNA: TGTGCCAGCAGCGGCAGGGGACCCAATCAGCCCCAGCATTTT; size: -; length: 14; D: -; J: TRBJ1-5; V: TRBV2
CDR3: CASSSLARTDTQYF; DNA: TGTGCTAGCAGCTCCCTTGCTCGCACAGATACGCAGTATTTT; size: -; length: 14; D: -; J: TRBJ2-3; V: TRBV7-7
CDR3: CASSSTGVTDTQYF; DNA: TGTGCCAGCAGTTCGACGGGGGTAACAGATACGCAGTATTTT; size: -; length: 14; D: -; J: TRBJ2-3; V: TRBV6-2/TRBV6-3
CDR3: CASMRGGTRGELFF; DNA: TGTGCCAGCATGCGGGGCGGCACCCGGGGGGAGCTGTTTTTT; size: -; length: 14; D: -; J: TRBJ2-2; V: TRBV2
CDR3: CASSPSGYGYTF; DNA: TGTGCCAGCAGCCCCTCAGGGTACGGCTACACCTTC; size: -; length: 12; D: -; J: TRBJ1-2; V: TRBV5-6
CDR3: CASSSRAPYGYTF; DNA: TGTGCCAGTAGTAGCCGGGCCCCCTATGGCTACACCTTC; size: -; length: 13; D: -; J: TRBJ1-2; V: TRBV19
CDR3: CASSLSRGSGEYEQYF; DNA: TGCGCCAGCAGTTTATCCAGGGGTTCTGGGGAGTACGAGCAGTACTTC; size: -; length: 16; D: -; J: TRBJ2-7; V: TRBV10-1
CDR3: CASTTGGTNEKLFF; DNA: TGTGCCAGCACCACAGGGGGTACTAATGAAAAACTGTTTTTT; size: -; length: 14; D: TRBD1; J: TRBJ1-4; V: TRBV2
CDR3: CAVSGQGTQPQHF; DNA: TGTGCCGTGTCCGGGCAGGGGACTCAGCCCCAGCATTTT; size: -; length: 13; D: -; J: TRBJ1-5; V: TRBV10-3
CDR3: CAISAGQGLYEQYF; DNA: TGTGCCATCAGTGCGGGACAGGGGCTCTACGAGCAGTACTTC; size: few; length: 14; D: TRBD1; J: TRBJ2-7; V: TRBV10-3
CDR3: CASSWGQGLGYTF; DNA: TGTGCCAGCAGTTGGGGACAGGGGCTTGGCTACACCTTC; size: few; length: 13; D: TRBD1; J: TRBJ1-2; V: TRBV27
CDR3: CASSQGYGGYGYTF; DNA: TGCGCCAGCAGCCAAGGTTACGGAGGGTATGGCTACACCTTC; size: -; length: 14; D: -; J: TRBJ1-2; V: TRBV4-3
CDR3: CASSLPTGVGTGELFF; DNA: TGTGCCAGCAGTCTACCGACAGGGGTAGGCACCGGGGAGCTGTTTTTT; size: -; length: 16; D: TRBD1; J: TRBJ2-2; V: TRBV28
CDR3: CASSQEARIYGKLFF; DNA: TGTGCCAGCAGCCAAGAGGCCAGGATTTACGGAAAACTGTTTTTT; size: -; length: 15; D: -; J: TRBJ1-4; V: TRBV3-1/TRBV3-2
CDR3: CAISGGRDEKLFF; DNA: TGTGCCATCAGTGGGGGGCGGGATGAAAAACTGTTTTTT; size: -; length: 13; D: -; J: TRBJ1-4; V: TRBV10-3
CDR3: CASSSTFLGTQYF; DNA: TGCGCCAGCAGCTCCACGTTTCTGGGGACCCAGTACTTC; size: -; length: 13; D: -; J: TRBJ2-5; V: TRBV5-1
CDR3: CASSAAGGQEYF; DNA: TGTGCCAGCAGCGCCGCGGGGGGCCAGGAGTATTTT; size: -; length: 12; D: TRBD2; J: TRBJ2-3; V: TRBV9
CDR3: CASMGQANLVQYF; DNA: TGTGCCAGCATGGGACAGGCTAATCTGGTGCAGTACTTC; size: -; length: 13; D: TRBD1; J: TRBJ2-7; V: TRBV2
CDR3: CASSRALGADTQYF; DNA: TGCGCCAGCAGCCGAGCCCTGGGGGCAGATACGCAGTATTTT; size: -; length: 14; D: -; J: TRBJ2-3; V: TRBV4-3
CDR3: CASSALGSSYNEQFF; DNA: TGTGCCAGTAGTGCACTAGGGAGTTCCTACAATGAGCAGTTCTTC; size: -; length: 15; D: -; J: TRBJ2-1; V: TRBV19
CDR3: CSATGGGEQYF; DNA: TGCAGTGCTACCGGGGGCGGCGAGCAGTACTTC; size: -; length: 11; D: -; J: TRBJ2-7; V: TRBV20-1